The entry below gives a single T cell receptor (beta chain) sequence along with its context. The antigen is undetermined. The sample originates from a study of T cell responses to AZD1222 COVID-19 vaccine. The CDR3 consists of 14 residues. The germline CDR1 and CDR2 sequences are MNHEY and SVGAGI. Trimming shortened V by 4 bases and J by 0 bases, and 9 bases separated the two germline ends. Findings of the study overall: Across spike, vaccine-associated CD4 TCRs were found, dominant at 160-218 and 743-854. Clonal diversity was possibly underestimated, and the donors were mostly white British, with more females. Unmutated regions of variants are reportedly targeted by nearly half of spike-specific TCRs.

Sequenced by immunoSEQ multiplex PCR; TCRdb stores in-frame clones only, minus some. The data show about 120,000 clones, just under 95% seen once. Here the sequenced sample was peripheral blood, taken on day 0 of AZD1222 vaccination. The gene calls are TRBV6-5 and TRBJ1-1, with D possibly TRBD1 on 5 matching bases. The receptor was isolated from an adult in good health. The CDR3 here is CASSFGALNTEAFF. Written as DNA, the CDR3 is TGTGCCAGCAGTTTCGGGGCGCTGAACACTGAAGCTTTCTTT.